These T cell receptor beta chains were read from a single sample in a study of graft-versus-host responses after intestinal transplantation. TCRdb's table, derived via immunoSEQ multiplex PCR, lists solely in-frame clones and lacks some. The sample gives more than 12,000 clones, about two fifths of which show up once; about 16% is in the top ten. The starting material was alloreactive CD8+ T cells from a mixed lymphocyte reaction culture, obtained before intestinal transplant. These receptors were collected from a human patient who received an intestinal transplant. CDR3s include the opening cysteine and the closing phenylalanine or tryptophan. Each record gives: clone size, J gene, V gene, D gene, CDR3 DNA, CDR3 protein. The D gene is left open where the match is weak. Where a row states a size, it is once, few, many or the class of an expanded clone; other rows omit it.

clone_size: .; j_call: TRBJ2-7; v_call: TRBV28; d_call: .; cdr3_nt: TGTGCCTCCAGCCCGACTAGCTACGAGCAGTACTTC; cdr3_aa: CASSPTSYEQYF
clone_size: .; j_call: TRBJ2-3; v_call: TRBV25-1; d_call: TRBD1; cdr3_nt: TGTGCCAGCAGTGAATGGGGGACAGGGAGGGCAGATACGCAGTATTTT; cdr3_aa: CASSEWGTGRADTQYF
clone_size: few; j_call: TRBJ2-1; v_call: TRBV5-4; d_call: TRBD2; cdr3_nt: TGTGCCAGCAGAAGCGGGGGGGAGCAGTTCTTC; cdr3_aa: CASRSGGEQFF
clone_size: few; j_call: TRBJ2-5; v_call: TRBV6-5; d_call: TRBD2; cdr3_nt: TGTGCCAGCAGTGATTTTAGGGGAGGGGAGACCCAGTACTTC; cdr3_aa: CASSDFRGGETQYF
clone_size: .; j_call: TRBJ2-1; v_call: TRBV7-9; d_call: TRBD2; cdr3_nt: TGTGCCAGCAGTCTAGCGGGAGGGGAATCCTACAATGAGCAGTTCTTC; cdr3_aa: CASSLAGGESYNEQFF
clone_size: once; j_call: TRBJ1-2; v_call: TRBV28; d_call: .; cdr3_nt: TGTGCCAGCAGACACGCCGCGGAAGGCAGACCATATGGCTACACCTTC; cdr3_aa: CASRHAAEGRPYGYTF
clone_size: .; j_call: TRBJ2-7; v_call: TRBV6-1; d_call: TRBD2; cdr3_nt: TGTGCCAGCAGTGAAATCGGGCGGGGGGGGTACGAGCAGTACTTC; cdr3_aa: CASSEIGRGGYEQYF
clone_size: few; j_call: TRBJ2-3; v_call: TRBV4-1; d_call: .; cdr3_nt: TGCGCCAGCAGCCTAGCGGAGGCATCAGGTACGCAGTATTTT; cdr3_aa: CASSLAEASGTQYF
clone_size: medium-sized; j_call: TRBJ1-4; v_call: TRBV6-1; d_call: .; cdr3_nt: TGTGCCAGCAGTGAACTAGGGGCCACGGCAACTAATGAAAAACTGTTTTTT; cdr3_aa: CASSELGATATNEKLFF
clone_size: few; j_call: TRBJ1-2; v_call: TRBV5-4; d_call: .; cdr3_nt: TGTGCCAGCAGCTTGGATCGGGTACTTAACTATGGCTACACCTTC; cdr3_aa: CASSLDRVLNYGYTF
clone_size: .; j_call: TRBJ2-2; v_call: TRBV7-6; d_call: .; cdr3_nt: TGTGCCAGCAGCTTAGGAAATGTCTGGGGGGACACCGGGGAGCTGTTTTTT; cdr3_aa: CASSLGNVWGDTGELFF
clone_size: .; j_call: TRBJ2-7; v_call: TRBV19; d_call: TRBD1; cdr3_nt: TGTGCCAGTAGTATAGGACAGGGGGCCTACGAGCAGTACTTC; cdr3_aa: CASSIGQGAYEQYF
clone_size: .; j_call: TRBJ2-7; v_call: TRBV6-5; d_call: .; cdr3_nt: TGTGCCAGCAGTCCCCGGAGAGCTTACGAGCAGTACTTC; cdr3_aa: CASSPRRAYEQYF
clone_size: few; j_call: TRBJ1-2; v_call: TRBV15; d_call: .; cdr3_nt: TGTGCCACCAGCAGCGACCGAGGAGCTAACTATGGCTACACCTTC; cdr3_aa: CATSSDRGANYGYTF
clone_size: .; j_call: TRBJ2-1; v_call: TRBV29-1; d_call: TRBD2; cdr3_nt: TGCAGCGTTGAAGACGGGCCGGGGGGTTACAATGAGCAGTTCTTC; cdr3_aa: CSVEDGPGGYNEQFF
clone_size: few; j_call: TRBJ2-1; v_call: TRBV6-6; d_call: TRBD1; cdr3_nt: TGTGCCAGCAGTTCGGGACAGGGGACAGGGAATGAGCAGTTCTTC; cdr3_aa: CASSSGQGTGNEQFF
clone_size: .; j_call: TRBJ2-1; v_call: TRBV27; d_call: .; cdr3_nt: TGTGCCAGCAGCTCCGGGACAAAGCCATACAATGAGCAGTTCTTC; cdr3_aa: CASSSGTKPYNEQFF
clone_size: .; j_call: TRBJ1-3; v_call: TRBV4-3; d_call: TRBD1; cdr3_nt: TGCGCCAGCAGCGAAGGGACAGAAGGAAACACCATATATTTT; cdr3_aa: CASSEGTEGNTIYF
clone_size: .; j_call: TRBJ1-1; v_call: TRBV6-5; d_call: TRBD1; cdr3_nt: TGTGCCAGCACAACAGGGGGCACTGAAGCTTTCTTT; cdr3_aa: CASTTGGTEAFF
clone_size: .; j_call: TRBJ2-7; v_call: TRBV6-5; d_call: TRBD1; cdr3_nt: TGTGCCAGCAGCCCCAGGGGGCCCTACGAGCAGTACTTC; cdr3_aa: CASSPRGPYEQYF
clone_size: .; j_call: TRBJ2-3; v_call: TRBV7-2; d_call: TRBD2; cdr3_nt: TGTGCCAGCAGCCCAACTAGCGGGGGCGCAGATACGCAGTATTTT; cdr3_aa: CASSPTSGGADTQYF
clone_size: .; j_call: TRBJ1-2; v_call: TRBV2; d_call: .; cdr3_nt: TGTGCCAGCTTGGAGGCTAACTATGGCTACACCTTC; cdr3_aa: CASLEANYGYTF
clone_size: .; j_call: TRBJ2-1; v_call: TRBV5-6; d_call: TRBD2; cdr3_nt: TGTGCCAGCAGCTTAGCGGGAATAGCCTACAATGAGCAGTTCTTC; cdr3_aa: CASSLAGIAYNEQFF